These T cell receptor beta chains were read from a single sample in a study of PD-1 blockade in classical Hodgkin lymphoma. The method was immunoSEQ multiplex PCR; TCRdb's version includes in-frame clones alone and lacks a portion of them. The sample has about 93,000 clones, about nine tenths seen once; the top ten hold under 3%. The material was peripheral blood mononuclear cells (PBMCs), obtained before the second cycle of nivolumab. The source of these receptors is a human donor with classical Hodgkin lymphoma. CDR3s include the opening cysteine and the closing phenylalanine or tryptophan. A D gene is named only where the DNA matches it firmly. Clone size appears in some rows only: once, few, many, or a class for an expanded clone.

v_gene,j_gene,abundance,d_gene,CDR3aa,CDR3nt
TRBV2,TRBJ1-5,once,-,CASSEGGQPQHF,TGTGCCAGCAGTGAAGGGGGTCAGCCCCAGCATTTT
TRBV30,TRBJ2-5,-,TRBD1,CAWSGTGPGGQETQYF,TGTGCCTGGTCGGGGACAGGGCCCGGCGGCCAAGAGACCCAGTACTTC
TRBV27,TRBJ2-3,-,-,CASSLGPQGSGTDTQYF,TGTGCCAGCAGTTTGGGGCCTCAGGGTAGCGGCACAGATACGCAGTATTTT
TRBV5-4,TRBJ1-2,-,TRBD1,CASSHPDRHGYGYTF,TGTGCCAGCAGCCACCCGGACAGGCACGGCTATGGCTACACCTTC
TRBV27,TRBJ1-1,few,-,CASSLLGRWGARAEAFF,TGTGCCAGCAGTTTATTGGGACGATGGGGGGCTCGGGCTGAAGCTTTCTTT
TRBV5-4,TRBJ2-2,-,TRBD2,CASSRWTSGRAGGNTGELFF,TGTGCCAGCAGCCGCTGGACTAGCGGGAGGGCCGGGGGAAACACCGGGGAGCTGTTTTTT
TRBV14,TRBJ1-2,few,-,CASSPGRGAYGYTF,TGTGCCAGCAGCCCCGGCCGAGGGGCATATGGCTACACCTTC
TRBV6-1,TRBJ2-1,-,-,CATDPVGMNEQFF,TGTGCCACCGACCCCGTCGGGATGAATGAGCAGTTCTTC
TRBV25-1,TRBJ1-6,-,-,CASSAHGAGTDSPLHF,TGTGCCAGCAGTGCCCATGGGGCAGGGACGGATTCACCCCTCCACTTT
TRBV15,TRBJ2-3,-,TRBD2,CATSTRLASDTQYF,TGTGCCACCAGCACCCGACTAGCATCAGATACGCAGTATTTT
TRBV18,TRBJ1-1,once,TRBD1,CASSGDRMNTEAFF,TGTGCCAGCTCAGGGGACAGGATGAACACTGAAGCTTTCTTT
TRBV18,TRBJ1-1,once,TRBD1,CASSPGQRDTEAFF,TGTGCCAGCTCACCGGGACAGAGAGACACTGAAGCTTTCTTT
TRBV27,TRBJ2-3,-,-,CASSIRAQGPYTQYF,TGTGCCAGCAGTATCCGGGCCCAAGGGCCGTATACGCAGTATTTT
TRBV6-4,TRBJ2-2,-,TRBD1,CASSQGVSTGELFF,TGTGCCAGCAGCCAGGGGGTGAGCACCGGGGAGCTGTTTTTT
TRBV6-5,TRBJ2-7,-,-,CASRRGPYEQYF,TGTGCCAGCAGACGGGGGCCGTACGAGCAGTACTTC
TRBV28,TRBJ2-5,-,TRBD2,CASRPAGEETQYF,TGTGCCAGCAGACCCGCGGGAGAAGAGACCCAGTACTTC
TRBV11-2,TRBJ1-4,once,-,CASSSRAWETKLFF,TGTGCCAGCAGCTCTCGGGCCTGGGAGACAAAACTGTTTTTT
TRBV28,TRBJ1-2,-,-,CASSSFSTYGYTF,TGTGCCAGCAGTTCCTTCAGTACCTATGGCTACACCTTC
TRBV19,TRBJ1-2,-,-,CATQSKGGKNGYTF,TGTGCGACACAAAGTAAAGGGGGAAAGAATGGCTACACCTTC
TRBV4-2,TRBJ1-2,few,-,CASSPDSKGCYGYTF,TGTGCCAGCAGCCCCGATTCCAAAGGTTGCTATGGCTACACCTTC
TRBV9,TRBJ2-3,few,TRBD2,CASSVRAGEGADTQYF,TGTGCCAGCAGCGTAAGGGCGGGAGAGGGCGCAGATACGCAGTATTTT
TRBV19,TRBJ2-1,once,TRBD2,CASTLMGLAGDEQFF,TGTGCCAGTACCTTAATGGGACTAGCGGGAGACGAGCAGTTCTTC
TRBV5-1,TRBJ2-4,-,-,CASSSRAEPFAETKNIQYF,TGCGCCAGCAGCTCGAGGGCCGAGCCGTTCGCCGAAACCAAAAACATTCAGTACTTC